Listed below are T cell receptor beta chains from one sample, sequenced in a study of human T cells and chemical hapten exposure. TCRdb analysed the RACE reads with MiXCR anew, one entry per CDR3 protein. The table includes under 200,000 distinct CDR3 sequences, approximately 29% detected once. The specimen comprised whole blood, sampled in connection with sensitization to the hapten diphenylcyclopropenone (DPC). These receptors all come from a woman aged 30 to 39 with alopecia areata. Some clones in this sample may be carry-over from other donors' samples. The CDR3 runs from the conserved cysteine through the conserved F or W. Fields, in order: J gene, clone size, V gene, D gene, CDR3 protein, CDR3 DNA. A D gene is named only where the DNA matches it firmly. Rows give clone size only sometimes, using once, few, many, or a class for an expanded clone.

>TRBJ1-1|few|TRBV29-1|NA
CSVELSNTEAFF
TGCAGCGTTGAACTGAGTAACACTGAAGCTTTCTTT
>TRBJ1-4|NA|TRBV29-1|NA
CSVQAATNEKLFF
TGCAGCGTTCAGGCAGCAACTAATGAAAAACTGTTTTTT
>TRBJ2-7|NA|TRBV15|NA
CATSRSTYEQYF
TGTGCCACCAGCAGATCCACCTACGAGCAGTACTTC
>TRBJ1-4|once|TRBV6-6|NA
CASGSHREKLFF
TGTGCCAGCGGCTCCCACCGTGAAAAACTGTTTTTT
>TRBJ2-3|NA|TRBV7-2|TRBD2
CASSQPSGRATTQYF
TGTGCCAGCAGCCAACCTAGCGGGAGGGCCACTACGCAGTATTTT
>TRBJ1-2|NA|TRBV5-1|TRBD1
CASSSRQGFNYGYTF
TGCGCCAGCAGCTCCCGACAGGGTTTCAACTATGGCTACACCTTC
>TRBJ2-2|NA|TRBV27|NA
CASSYLGGGYRELFF
TGTGCCAGCAGTTACCTGGGGGGTGGCTATAGGGAGCTGTTTTTT
>TRBJ2-7|few|TRBV20-1|TRBD1
CSARGGTGHSYEQYF
TGCAGTGCTAGAGGAGGGACAGGACACTCCTACGAGCAGTACTTC
>TRBJ2-3|NA|TRBV7-9|NA
CASSPGSGFADTQYF
TGTGCCAGCAGCCCTGGTTCGGGGTTTGCAGATACGCAGTATTTT
>TRBJ2-1|few|TRBV9|TRBD2
CASSPPGLAGGPGEQFF
TGTGCCAGCAGCCCCCCAGGATTAGCGGGGGGGCCAGGGGAGCAGTTCTTC
>TRBJ2-1|few|TRBV28|NA
CASSTGEQFF
TGTGCCAGCAGTACCGGTGAGCAGTTCTTC
>TRBJ2-3|NA|TRBV20-1|TRBD1
CSVLLGGSGTDTQYF
TGCAGTGTTTTGTTAGGGGGCTCCGGCACAGATACGCAGTATTTT
>TRBJ2-5|few|TRBV27|TRBD1
CASSPGQMIETQYF
TGTGCCAGCAGCCCGGGACAGATGATAGAGACCCAGTACTTC
>TRBJ2-3|NA|TRBV5-1|NA
CASSPEPLATQYF
TGCGCCAGCAGCCCGGAACCTTTAGCAACGCAGTATTTT
>TRBJ2-3|few|TRBV6-2/TRBV6-3|NA
CASSYERYTDTQYF
TGTGCCAGCAGTTACGAACGGTATACAGATACGCAGTATTTT
>TRBJ2-7|few|TRBV27|TRBD2
CASSSWTSGNQEQYF
TGTGCCAGCAGTTCTTGGACTAGCGGGAATCAAGAGCAGTACTTC
>TRBJ2-5|few|TRBV4-3|NA
CASSPGLSQETQYF
TGCGCCAGCAGCCCCGGTTTGTCCCAAGAGACCCAGTACTTC
>TRBJ1-5|NA|TRBV10-3|TRBD1
CAISGDRVQPQHF
TGTGCCATCAGTGGGGACAGGGTTCAGCCCCAGCATTTT
>TRBJ2-2|NA|TRBV5-5|NA
CASSFRGSGELFF
TGTGCCAGCAGCTTCCGGGGGTCCGGGGAGCTGTTTTTT
>TRBJ1-2|few|TRBV7-9|TRBD1
CASSLATRTGQGTASNYGYTF
TGTGCCAGCAGCTTAGCGACCAGGACAGGCCAAGGGACGGCATCTAACTATGGCTACACCTTC
>TRBJ2-7|once|TRBV29-1|NA
CSVEWTEGEQYF
TGCAGCGTTGAATGGACAGAGGGCGAGCAGTACTTC
>TRBJ2-5|few|TRBV9|TRBD1
CASSPTPGTEVKTQYF
TGTGCCAGCAGCCCGACCCCGGGGACAGAGGTGAAGACCCAGTACTTC
>TRBJ2-5|NA|TRBV28|TRBD2
CATLPWEGKETQYF
TGTGCCACCCTCCCTTGGGAGGGAAAAGAGACCCAGTACTTC
>TRBJ2-1|many|TRBV29-1|NA
CSVLLAKGSWNEQFF
TGCAGCGTTTTACTAGCAAAGGGTAGTTGGAATGAGCAGTTCTTC
>TRBJ1-1|many|TRBV11-1|NA
CASSLLAGTGAEAFF
TGTGCCAGCAGCTTACTGGCTGGGACGGGAGCCGAAGCTTTCTTT
>TRBJ2-5|NA|TRBV28|NA
CASSPSGLQETQYF
TGTGCCAGCAGTCCCTCGGGACTTCAAGAGACCCAGTACTTC
>TRBJ2-1|NA|TRBV29-1|NA
CSVEGQEYNEQFF
TGCAGCGTTGAAGGCCAGGAGTACAATGAGCAGTTCTTC
>TRBJ2-5|few|TRBV18|TRBD2
CASSRTSGQETQYF
TGTGCCAGCTCACGAACTAGCGGCCAAGAGACCCAGTACTTC
>TRBJ2-1|few|TRBV5-6|NA
CASSAGVSLSYNEQFF
TGTGCCAGCAGCGCCGGGGTATCCCTCTCCTACAATGAGCAGTTCTTC
>TRBJ1-2|NA|TRBV7-2|NA
CASSLSQQSYGYTF
TGTGCCAGCAGCTTATCGCAGCAGTCCTATGGCTACACCTTC
>TRBJ1-1|NA|TRBV29-1|TRBD1
CSVQTGEAFF
TGCAGCGTCCAGACAGGGGAAGCTTTCTTT
>TRBJ2-3|few|TRBV28|TRBD2
CASGMGGLEGDTQYF
TGTGCCAGCGGTATGGGGGGACTAGAGGGAGATACGCAGTATTTT
>TRBJ1-5|few|TRBV28|NA
CASRGNSNQPQHF
TGTGCCAGCCGGGGGAATAGCAATCAGCCCCAGCATTTT
>TRBJ1-1|few|TRBV7-9|TRBD1
CASSRQGTLPNTEAFF
TGTGCCAGCAGCCGACAGGGAACCCTACCGAACACTGAAGCTTTCTTT
>TRBJ1-1|NA|TRBV5-1|NA
CASSLVRATEAFF
TGCGCCAGCAGCTTGGTCAGGGCCACTGAAGCTTTCTTT
>TRBJ2-7|few|TRBV14|NA
CASSQDWSAGVYEQYF
TGTGCCAGCAGCCAAGATTGGTCGGCAGGGGTCTACGAGCAGTACTTC
>TRBJ2-1|NA|TRBV4-3|NA
CASSQARLLQFF
TGCGCCAGCAGCCAAGCCCGACTTCTTCAGTTCTTC
>TRBJ2-6|few|TRBV18|NA
CASSPRQSGANVLTF
TGTGCCAGCTCACCTCGACAGTCTGGGGCCAACGTCCTGACTTTC
>TRBJ2-5|few|TRBV5-1|TRBD2
CASSRGEFQETQYF
TGCGCCAGCAGCCGGGGGGAGTTCCAAGAGACCCAGTACTTC
>TRBJ2-1|NA|TRBV20-1|NA
CSARVDDEQFF
TGCAGTGCGCGGGTGGACGATGAGCAGTTCTTC
>TRBJ1-4|few|TRBV28|TRBD1
CASSSYRGGGEKLFF
TGTGCCAGCAGTTCCTACAGGGGGGGCGGTGAAAAACTGTTTTTT
>TRBJ1-5|once|TRBV7-2|TRBD1
CASSTWTGGNQPQHF
TGTGCCAGCAGCACATGGACAGGGGGGAATCAGCCCCAGCATTTT
>TRBJ2-1|few|TRBV6-5|TRBD2
CASTLRPEGLAGVKQFF
TGTGCCAGCACTCTACGACCCGAGGGACTAGCGGGAGTTAAGCAGTTCTTC
>TRBJ1-6|few|TRBV12-3/TRBV12-4|TRBD1
CASSLGTGGYNSPLHF
TGTGCCAGCAGTTTAGGGACAGGGGGGTATAATTCACCCCTCCACTTT
>TRBJ1-5|few|TRBV5-1|NA
CASSFDSGNQPQHF
TGCGCCAGCAGCTTCGACAGCGGCAATCAGCCCCAGCATTTT
>TRBJ2-5|NA|TRBV18|NA
CASSPPNQQETQYF
TGTGCCAGCTCACCACCTAATCAGCAAGAGACCCAGTACTTC
>TRBJ1-1|few|TRBV7-2|NA
CASSQGLTEAFF
TGTGCCAGCAGCCAGGGGTTAACTGAAGCTTTCTTT